What follows are 16 T cell receptor beta chains derived from one specimen sequenced in a study of CD8+ T cells in alopecia areata. The authors extracted RNA and reverse transcribed it into cDNA as the sequencing template. Measured with immunoSEQ multiplex PCR; TCRdb has only the in-frame clones, and not every one. The table has 110,000 to 150,000 clones, less than 65% seen once. Sample: CD8+ T cells sorted from blood. The receptors were gathered from a human donor in good health.

The chain uses TRBV19 and TRBJ2-7; D is possibly TRBD1 (7 bases). From germline, CDR1 is LNHDA and CDR2 SQIVND (reference sequence). This CDR3 spans 14 amino acids. V dropped 8 bases and J dropped 0 bases, with 14 bases sitting between them. Written as DNA, the CDR3 is TGTGCCAGTTCGGAGGGGACAGACTCCTACGAGCAGTACTTC. Translated: CASSEGTDSYEQYF. The variable domain in full, completed from reference TRBV19 and TRBJ2-7, reads DGGITQSPKYLFRKEGQNVTLSCEQNLNHDAMYWYRQDPGQGLRLIYYSQIVNDFQKGDIAEGYSVSREKKESFPLTVTSAQKNPTAFYLCASSEGTDSYEQYFGPGTRLTVT.

V is TRBV29-1 and J is TRBJ2-7; unclear D gene. Germline values: CDR1 SQVTM, CDR2 ANQGSEA. With 4 bases removed from V and 5 bases from J, the gap between germline ends came to 15 bases. The CDR3 is 13 amino acids. This CDR3 is CSVVGQAMDEQYF. CDR3 sequence (DNA): TGCAGCGTTGTGGGTCAGGCCATGGACGAGCAGTACTTC.

The chain is built from TRBV5-6 and TRBJ2-1, with 10 bases lining up with TRBD1. The V gene end was trimmed by 5 bases and the J gene end by 2 bases; junction bases not matched to a gene: 13. The CDR3 has 18 residues. Germline V gives CDR1 SGHDT, CDR2 YYEEEE. CDR3 sequence reads: CASSSTGGLAGPYNEQFF. CDR3 bases: TGTGCCAGCAGTTCGACAGGGGGCTTAGCGGGACCCTACAATGAGCAGTTCTTC.

CDR3 amino acids: CASSLAGPRSSYEQYF. CDR3 bases: TGTGCCAGCAGCTTGGCCGGACCAAGGAGCTCCTACGAGCAGTACTTC. The rearrangement uses TRBV5-6 and TRBJ2-7; D is ambiguous. V was clipped by 0 bases and J by 0 bases, with 13 bases between them. This CDR3 region has 16 residues. Looked up from germline, CDR1 is SGHDT and CDR2 is YYEEEE.

V usage is TRBV29-1 and J usage is TRBJ1-2, with unresolved D. The germline V gene has CDR1 SQVTM and CDR2 ANQGSEA. CDR3 length: 13 amino acids. V shed 5 bases and J shed 2 bases, with 12 bases lying between them. CDR3 bases: TGCAGCGTTTCTCCGTCGCAGAACTATGGCTACACCTTC. Its translation is CSVSPSQNYGYTF.

The chain uses TRBV20-1 and TRBJ2-7; D uncertain. The ends were cut back, 3 bases at V and 2 bases at J, with 5 bases in the middle. The V gene's germline CDR1 is DFQATT and CDR2 SNEGSKA (reference sequence). This CDR3 region has 11 residues. CDR3: CSASRAYEQYF. The CDR3 coding sequence is TGCAGTGCTAGCCGCGCCTACGAGCAGTACTTC.

V gene TRBV29-1 combines with J gene TRBJ1-2; TRBD1 aligns across 9 bases. The CDR3 loop spans 12 amino acids. V lost 6 bases to trimming and J lost 4 bases; unmatched junction nucleotides: 3. The V gene's germline CDR1 is SQVTM and CDR2 ANQGSEA. CDR3 bases: TGCAGCGTGGGGACAGGGTTCTATGGCTACACCTTC. Translated: CSVGTGFYGYTF.

The chain employs TRBV5-6 and TRBJ1-5; TRBD1 is a possible D gene (5 bases). Germline loops: CDR1 SGHDT, CDR2 YYEEEE. V was pared by 0 bases and J by 5 bases, with 9 bases between. The CDR3 runs to 14 residues. DNA for the CDR3: TGTGCCAGCAGCTTGGTGGGACCTCATCAGCCCCAGCATTTT. Translation: CASSLVGPHQPQHF.

The V gene is TRBV9, the J gene TRBJ2-3; D is possibly TRBD2 (7 bases). Germline V gives CDR1 SGDLS, CDR2 YYNGEE. V gave up 3 bases and J gave up 6 bases, with 17 bases separating them. The CDR3 length is 15 residues. This CDR3 reads CASSAAGHAGDTQYF. The CDR3, as DNA: TGTGCCAGCAGCGCAGCGGGACACGCCGGGGATACGCAGTATTTT.

V gene TRBV11-1 combines with J gene TRBJ1-1; D ambiguous. The CDR3 is made up of 14 amino acids. CDR1 SGHAT and CDR2 FQDESV come from the germline V gene (reference sequence). Trimming removed 2 bases from V and 3 bases from J, with 10 bases in between. The CDR3 DNA is TGTGCCAGCAGCTTATCGCGCGGGCACACTGAAGCTTTCTTT. It is translated as CASSLSRGHTEAFF.

This chain connects TRBV9 to TRBJ2-1; 10 bases align to TRBD2. J gave up 7 bases and V 4 bases, and 14 bases lay outside the gene matches. This CDR3 contains 17 residues. Germline assignment: CDR1 SGDLS and CDR2 YYNGEE. CDR3 bases: TGTGCCAGCAGCCCTCGGACTAGCGGCACCTCGATAAATGAGCAGTTCTTC. It translates to CASSPRTSGTSINEQFF.

The chain uses TRBV9 and TRBJ2-3; a weak D match, TRBD1 (5 bases). Germline V gene lookup returns CDR1 SGDLS and CDR2 YYNGEE. The CDR3 covers 14 residues. Deletions cut 3 bases from V and 0 bases from J, with 8 bases between. The CDR3 bases are TGTGCCAGCAGCGGACAGCAAAGCACAGATACGCAGTATTTT. It specifies CASSGQQSTDTQYF.

The J gene is TRBJ2-2, the V gene TRBV7-9; 7 positions match TRBD1. Germline CDR1 SEHNR, CDR2 FQNEAQ (reference sequence). This CDR3 is built from 15 residues. CDR3 protein: CATIMGTVNTGELFF. CDR3 DNA: TGTGCTACAATCATGGGGACAGTGAACACCGGGGAGCTGTTTTTT. The whole variable domain, remainder taken from reference TRBV7-9 and TRBJ2-2, is DTGVSQNPRHKITKRGQNVTFRCDPISEHNRLYWYRQTLGQGPEFLTYFQNEAQLEKSRLLSDRFSAERPKGSFSTLEIQRTEQGDSAMYLCATIMGTVNTGELFFGEGSRLTVL.

The genes are TRBV7-9 and TRBJ1-5; tentatively, D is TRBD1 (5 bases). The CDR3 has 13 residues. Trimming removed 4 bases at V and 3 bases at J, with 7 bases between. The germline V gene encodes CDR1 SEHNR and CDR2 FQNEAQ (reference sequence). This CDR3 is CASSSRDNQPQHF. The CDR3 DNA is TGTGCCAGCAGCTCCAGGGACAATCAGCCCCAGCATTTT.

The V gene is TRBV30, the J gene TRBJ2-2; 8 nucleotides match TRBD2. CDR3 length: 15 residues. The V gene's germline CDR1 is GTSNPN and CDR2 SVGIG (reference sequence). With V trimmed by 0 bases and J by 4 bases, 4 bases remained unmatched. The CDR3 spells CAWSVRLAGTGELFF. CDR3 sequence (DNA): TGTGCCTGGAGTGTACGGCTAGCGGGCACCGGGGAGCTGTTTTTT.

This clone was seen more than once but under ten times. The same CDR3 is also encoded by other DNA sequences in this sample. The chain has TRBV11-2 and TRBJ2-5, with D hard to call. This CDR3 has 14 residues. Germline V gene data show CDR1 as SGHAT and CDR2 as FQNNGV. With 3 bases removed from V and 2 bases from J, the gap between germline ends came to 10 bases. CDR3 coding DNA: TGTGCCAGCAGCTTCTTCCGTGGGCAAGAGACCCAGTACTTC. This encodes CASSFFRGQETQYF.